These T cell receptor beta chains were read from a single sample in a study of blood T cell repertoires in COVID-19. Here immunoSEQ multiplex PCR was the method, and the copy in TCRdb shows in-frame clones only, minus some. The sample holds tens of thousands of clones, around 90% seen once. The specimen sequenced was peripheral blood. These receptors were collected from an elderly woman with active COVID-19. Each CDR3 is given with its conserved first and last residue. A D gene is named only where the DNA matches it firmly. Some rows have no size entry. The others give once, few or many, or a class for an expanded clone.

D	V	J	size	CDR3	DNA
TRBD1	TRBV19	TRBJ2-1	NA	CASSRDRGLSEQFF	TGTGCCAGTAGTAGGGACAGGGGGCTTAGTGAGCAGTTCTTC
TRBD1	TRBV27	TRBJ2-3	NA	CASTPRQGSTDTQYF	TGTGCCAGCACCCCCAGACAGGGGAGCACAGATACGCAGTATTTT
TRBD1	TRBV7-2	TRBJ1-3	NA	CASSQGQPYSGNTIYF	TGTGCCAGCAGCCAGGGACAGCCCTACTCTGGAAACACCATATATTTT
NA	TRBV5-5	TRBJ2-2	NA	CASSLRLERSGELFF	TGTGCCAGCAGCTTAAGGCTGGAGAGATCCGGGGAGCTGTTTTTT
NA	TRBV30	TRBJ2-2	NA	CAWDQGLNTGELFF	TGTGCCTGGGATCAGGGGTTGAACACCGGGGAGCTGTTTTTT
TRBD2	TRBV5-1	TRBJ2-3	NA	CASTRTSGGTDTQYF	TGCGCCAGCACCCGGACTAGCGGGGGCACAGATACGCAGTATTTT
NA	TRBV9	TRBJ2-3	NA	CASSVVGGASTDTQYF	TGTGCCAGCAGCGTAGTTGGGGGGGCAAGCACAGATACGCAGTATTTT
NA	TRBV6-5	TRBJ1-5	NA	CASSPQGRQPQHF	TGTGCCAGCAGTCCCCAGGGCAGGCAGCCCCAGCATTTT
TRBD1	TRBV7-9	TRBJ1-3	NA	CASSLGTGALSGNTIYF	TGTGCCAGCAGCTTAGGAACAGGGGCCCTCTCTGGAAACACCATATATTTT
TRBD1	TRBV19	TRBJ1-2	once	CASSIDMDRAHGYTF	TGTGCCAGTAGTATAGATATGGACAGGGCTCATGGCTACACCTTC
TRBD1	TRBV7-9	TRBJ2-5	NA	CASSAGQGGKTQYF	TGTGCCAGCAGCGCCGGACAGGGTGGGAAGACCCAGTACTTC
NA	TRBV7-2	TRBJ1-2	NA	CASSPVGGSRKNYGYTF	TGTGCCAGCAGCCCCGTGGGGGGATCACGAAAAAACTATGGCTACACCTTC
TRBD1	TRBV15	TRBJ1-3	NA	CATSKDRGLGNTIYF	TGTGCCACCAGCAAGGACAGGGGGCTTGGAAACACCATATATTTT
NA	TRBV7-7	TRBJ2-5	NA	CASSLALAPRETQYF	TGTGCTAGCAGCTTAGCGCTAGCTCCTCGAGAGACCCAGTACTTC
NA	TRBV6-2/TRBV6-3	TRBJ2-5	NA	CASSYDGRRPQETQYF	TGTGCCAGCAGTTACGATGGCAGGCGCCCGCAAGAGACCCAGTACTTC
TRBD1	TRBV7-2	TRBJ2-7	NA	CASSLEGAGSYEQYF	TGTGCCAGCAGCTTAGAGGGGGCAGGATCGTACGAGCAGTACTTC
NA	TRBV27	TRBJ1-5	NA	CASSFSQGLGPQHF	TGTGCCAGCAGTTTTTCCCAGGGGTTAGGGCCCCAGCATTTT
TRBD2	TRBV11-2	TRBJ2-2	NA	CASSLRLAGVGTGELFF	TGTGCCAGCAGCCTCAGACTAGCGGGGGTCGGGACCGGGGAGCTGTTTTTT
NA	TRBV13	TRBJ2-1	NA	CASSFGQGEDYVYNEQFF	TGTGCCAGCAGCTTCGGTCAGGGGGAGGACTACGTCTACAATGAGCAGTTCTTC
NA	TRBV12-3/TRBV12-4	TRBJ1-1	NA	CASSNTGRAEAFF	TGTGCCAGCAGTAACACAGGGCGAGCTGAAGCTTTCTTT
TRBD1	TRBV9	TRBJ2-4	NA	CASSVATGTGLAKNIQYF	TGTGCCAGCAGCGTAGCTACGGGGACAGGACTAGCCAAAAACATTCAGTACTTC
NA	TRBV6-1	TRBJ1-2	NA	CASSERRAGGYTF	TGTGCCAGCAGTGAACGGAGGGCGGGTGGCTACACCTTC
NA	TRBV11-2	TRBJ2-7	once	CASSLQTGWEQYF	TGTGCCAGCAGCCTACAGACAGGTTGGGAGCAGTACTTC
TRBD2	TRBV4-1	TRBJ2-3	NA	CASSPTGLAGGSTDTQYF	TGCGCCAGCAGCCCCACCGGACTAGCGGGGGGTAGCACAGATACGCAGTATTTT
TRBD2	TRBV19	TRBJ2-1	NA	CASSPPAPRGGDEQFF	TGTGCCAGTAGTCCCCCAGCCCCCCGGGGGGGCGATGAGCAGTTCTTC
TRBD1	TRBV7-2	TRBJ2-7	NA	CASSRDRVSSYEQYF	TGTGCCAGCAGCAGGGACAGGGTGAGCTCCTACGAGCAGTACTTC
NA	TRBV4-3	TRBJ2-5	once	CASSQEEAGPGAQYF	TGCGCCAGCAGCCAAGAGGAGGCAGGGCCAGGGGCCCAGTACTTC
NA	TRBV4-3	TRBJ1-4	NA	CASSQGPGEKLFF	TGCGCCAGCAGCCAAGGGCCGGGGGAAAAACTGTTTTTT
NA	TRBV7-6	TRBJ1-4	NA	CASSATYRAPNEKLFF	TGTGCCAGCAGCGCAACATACAGGGCCCCTAATGAAAAACTGTTTTTT
TRBD2	TRBV18	TRBJ2-7	once	CASSPGTSGGTYEQYF	TGTGCCAGCTCTCCCGGGACTAGCGGGGGGACGTACGAGCAGTACTTC
NA	TRBV19	TRBJ1-5	NA	CASNPLLWEPNQPQHF	TGTGCCAGTAACCCACTATTGTGGGAGCCTAATCAGCCCCAGCATTTT
TRBD1	TRBV6-2/TRBV6-3	TRBJ1-5	few	CASTPGQGSNQPQHF	TGTGCCAGCACCCCTGGACAGGGGAGCAATCAGCCCCAGCATTTT
NA	TRBV6-6	TRBJ2-7	NA	CASSKTGPLREQYF	TGTGCCAGCAGCAAAACAGGGCCCTTACGAGAACAGTACTTC
NA	TRBV27	TRBJ1-3	NA	CASSRLGRGNTIYF	TGTGCCAGCAGTCGACTAGGCCGGGGAAACACCATATATTTT
TRBD1	TRBV12-3/TRBV12-4	TRBJ1-2	NA	CASRGTGYYGYTF	TGTGCCAGCAGAGGGACAGGGTACTATGGCTACACCTTC
NA	TRBV5-1	TRBJ1-1	NA	CASSGQINSITWNTEAFF	TGCGCCAGCAGTGGTCAGATTAACAGTATCACCTGGAACACTGAAGCTTTCTTT
TRBD1	TRBV3-1/TRBV3-2	TRBJ1-2	NA	CASSQGDSTVLNYGYTF	TGTGCCAGCAGCCAAGGGGACAGCACCGTCCTAAACTATGGCTACACCTTC
TRBD2	TRBV4-1	TRBJ2-7	NA	CASSPNSGVTYEQYF	TGCGCCAGCAGCCCAAATAGCGGGGTGACCTACGAGCAGTACTTC
NA	TRBV6-2/TRBV6-3	TRBJ1-1	NA	CASSFPGGTEAFF	TGTGCCAGCAGTTTTCCGGGAGGCACTGAAGCTTTCTTT
TRBD1	TRBV5-1	TRBJ1-1	NA	CASSRGQPNTEAFF	TGCGCCAGCAGCCGGGGACAGCCGAACACTGAAGCTTTCTTT
TRBD2	TRBV6-6	TRBJ2-7	NA	CASSKLAGASYEQYF	TGTGCCAGCAGCAAGCTAGCGGGGGCCTCCTACGAGCAGTACTTC
NA	TRBV6-5	TRBJ1-1	NA	CASSYVPVSNTEAFF	TGTGCCAGCAGTTACGTTCCGGTCTCGAACACTGAAGCTTTCTTT
NA	TRBV9	TRBJ2-5	NA	CASSRLGGLETQYF	TGTGCCAGCAGCCGCCTTGGGGGGTTAGAGACCCAGTACTTC
NA	TRBV7-2	TRBJ1-1	NA	CASSLAGGSYTEAFF	TGTGCCAGCAGCTTAGCGGGGGGGTCGTACACTGAAGCTTTCTTT
TRBD1	TRBV6-6	TRBJ1-1	NA	CASILKGATEAFF	TGTGCCAGCATCCTTAAGGGGGCCACTGAAGCTTTCTTT
NA	TRBV5-4	TRBJ1-2	NA	CASSLDSNYGYTF	TGTGCCAGCAGCTTGGACAGTAACTATGGCTACACCTTC
NA	TRBV6-2/TRBV6-3	TRBJ1-1	NA	CASSYSRGEVGTEAFF	TGTGCCAGCAGTTACTCACGAGGGGAGGTAGGCACTGAAGCTTTCTTT
TRBD1	TRBV5-5	TRBJ1-1	NA	CASSRYGTANTEAFF	TGTGCCAGCAGCCGATATGGGACAGCGAACACTGAAGCTTTCTTT
NA	TRBV5-4	TRBJ2-1	NA	CASSLTALYNEQFF	TGTGCCAGCAGCTTGACTGCCCTCTACAATGAGCAGTTCTTC
NA	TRBV2	TRBJ2-5	NA	CASSEAAGMGQETQYF	TGTGCCAGCAGTGAAGCCGCAGGGATGGGACAAGAGACCCAGTACTTC
NA	TRBV4-2	TRBJ2-7	NA	CASSQERSTYEQYF	TGTGCCAGCAGCCAAGAAAGGAGCACCTACGAGCAGTACTTC
NA	TRBV5-1	TRBJ2-3	NA	CASSSQGSDTQYF	TGCGCCAGCAGCTCCCAGGGGTCAGATACGCAGTATTTT
TRBD2	TRBV4-1	TRBJ2-1	NA	CASSQGTSGSYNEQFF	TGCGCCAGCAGCCAAGGGACTAGCGGATCCTACAATGAGCAGTTCTTC